This passage covers 3 T cell receptor beta chains from one sample sequenced in a study of T cells in Graves' hyperthyroidism and ophthalmopathy. There were TCR beta CDR3 regions amplified from RNA transcripts. The HTBI primer set drove a first-round RT-PCR of the TCR CDR3. MiXCR, applied by TCRdb to the multiplex PCR reads, yields one record per CDR3 protein. Seen here are around 540,000 distinct CDR3 sequences, about 15% observed once, and the top ten hold approximately 32%. Sequenced sample: blood. These receptors came from a woman aged 25 to 45 with Graves' ophthalmopathy.

The rearrangement links TRBV28 to TRBJ2-7, with TRBD1 matching 7 bases. The length of the CDR3 is 15 residues. The J segment lost 3 bases and the V segment lost 4 bases, leaving 9 bases of the junction unmatched. Germline CDR1 MDHEN, CDR2 SYDVKM. The CDR3 reads CASSYTGTAVYEQYF. The CDR3 region has the DNA TGTGCCAGCAGTTATACCGGGACAGCGGTCTACGAGCAGTACTTC.

The chain recombines TRBV28 with TRBJ2-1; perhaps TRBD1 as D (5 bases). V lost 6 bases and J 0 bases, leaving 9 bases between the germline ends. CDR3 length: 14 residues. Germline assignment: CDR1 MDHEN and CDR2 SYDVKM. The CDR3 protein is CASSARASYNEQFF. The DNA of the CDR3 is TGTGCCAGCAGCGCCAGGGCCTCCTACAATGAGCAGTTCTTC.

The sample holds many counts of this clonotype. The V gene is TRBV6-2 or TRBV6-3, the J gene TRBJ2-3; D not certain. The CDR3 contains 14 residues. V lost 6 bases and J lost 1, with 11 bases in between. The germline CDR1 and CDR2 sequences are MNHEY and SVGEGT. The CDR3 nucleotides read TGTGCCAGCAGACCCCTGGCGGGCACAGATACGCAGTATTTT. Amino acid sequence: CASRPLAGTDTQYF.